This TCR beta chain was retrieved from a study of blood T cell repertoires in COVID-19 (dated by TCRdb to 2019 to 2021). In terms of the full investigation: The collaborator samples originated in the United States, Italy and Spain and spanned the acute and convalescent phases of COVID-19. The prospective study material was composed of cDNA or gDNA derived from T cells, B-cell-depleted T cells, or PBMCs. Where available, HLA class I and class II types were taken from metadata supplied by the sample provider and were not determined by assay-based typing. The dataset comprised deeply sampled blood TCRbeta repertoires from subjects exposed to, actively infected with, or recovered from COVID-19. The repertoires were released in a freely available public database intended as a resource for research on the immune response to SARS-CoV-2. Sample metadata almost always included a de-identified subject ID, COVID-19 status, age in years and sex. Samples came from the ongoing ImmuneRACE study (first 160 participants) plus 1,254 subjects from 6 global collaborators.

A second Seattle source provided samples from volunteer blood donors who had recovered from COVID-19. Each collaborating institution followed its own protocols to collect whole blood in K2EDTA tubes. For TCRbeta analysis, collaborators shipped samples in one of three forms: frozen whole blood, isolated PBMCs, or DNA extracted from either of those sample types. TCRbeta CDR3 regions were amplified from genomic DNA by means of the immunoSEQ Assay, a bias-controlled multiplex PCR. In the original analysis: The number of nucleated cells in each sample was estimated from the amplification of reference gene primers within the assay. To quantify the absolute abundance of each unique TCRbeta CDR3 rearrangement, sequence reads were collapsed and filtered. For each sample, productive Simpson clonality was calculated as the square root of Simpson's diversity index across productive rearrangements. The clones in this table, taken by TCRdb from immuneACCESS, are in-frame only. Not every clone is retained; where verified, under half of the shortfall comes from an unresolved V gene, and the cause of the rest is unknown. Clonal size and the V and J genes are those of that table, whereas D and trimming came from the DNA. The sample table contains approximately 70,000 clones; only one count was recorded for about 80% of them. Of the sample, about 18% is held by the ten largest clones.

Concerning this clone itself: Its antigen specificity is not known. No base-level quality is on record; no much larger clone is a single base apart.

CDR1 is given as MNHEY and CDR2 as SMNVEV, both from the germline V gene (reference sequence). V is pruned by 2 bases and J by 4 bases, leaving 5 bases of the junction without a gene match. From the cysteine up to the phenylalanine, the CDR3 has a length of 17 residues. The DNA shown is the 51-base CDR3, in frame from base 1. Study-level results and caveats: Clinical and demographic metadata were provided uncurated, with the amount varying by source and participant.

This sequence was found in a man in his 70s who had recovered from COVID-19. The sequencing sample was made of peripheral blood. The chain joins TRBV27 to TRBJ2-1; a stretch of 13 junction bases matches TRBD2. CDR3 loop: CASSLPGLAGRYNEQFF. The nucleotide sequence reads as follows: TGTGCCAGCAGTTTACCGGGACTAGCGGGAAGATACAATGAGCAGTTCTTC.